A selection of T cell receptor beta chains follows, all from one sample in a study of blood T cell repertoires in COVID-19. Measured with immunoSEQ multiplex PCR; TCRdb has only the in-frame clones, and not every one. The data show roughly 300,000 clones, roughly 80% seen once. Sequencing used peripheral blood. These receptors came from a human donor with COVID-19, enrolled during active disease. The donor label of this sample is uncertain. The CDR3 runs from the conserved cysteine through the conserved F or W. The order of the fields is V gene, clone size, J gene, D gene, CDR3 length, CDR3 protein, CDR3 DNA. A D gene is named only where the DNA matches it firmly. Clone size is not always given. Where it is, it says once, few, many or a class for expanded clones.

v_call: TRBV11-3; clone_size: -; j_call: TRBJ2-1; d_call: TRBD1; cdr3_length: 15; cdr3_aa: CASSLLGTGDNEQFF; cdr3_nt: TGTGCCAGCAGCTTATTAGGGACAGGGGACAATGAGCAGTTCTTC
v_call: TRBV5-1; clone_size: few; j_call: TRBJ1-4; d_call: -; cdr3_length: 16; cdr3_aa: CASSWRAGEANEKLFF; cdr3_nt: TGCGCCAGCAGCTGGAGGGCGGGAGAGGCTAATGAAAAACTGTTTTTT
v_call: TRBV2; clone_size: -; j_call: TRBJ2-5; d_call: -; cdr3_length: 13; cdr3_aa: CASSEFTVETQYF; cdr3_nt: TGTGCCAGCAGTGAATTCACGGTGGAGACCCAGTACTTC
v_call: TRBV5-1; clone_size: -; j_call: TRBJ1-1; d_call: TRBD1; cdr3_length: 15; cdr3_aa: CASSPGRGLDTEAFF; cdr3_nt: TGCGCCAGCAGCCCCGGCAGGGGGTTAGACACTGAAGCTTTCTTT
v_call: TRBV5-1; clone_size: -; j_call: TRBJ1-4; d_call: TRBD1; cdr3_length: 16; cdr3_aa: CASSSTPGQGGEKLFF; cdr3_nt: TGCGCCAGCAGCTCGACACCGGGACAGGGTGGTGAAAAACTGTTTTTT
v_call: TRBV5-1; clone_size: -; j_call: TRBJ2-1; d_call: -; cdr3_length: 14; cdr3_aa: CASGPGQPYNEQFF; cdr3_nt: TGCGCCAGCGGACCGGGACAACCCTACAATGAGCAGTTCTTC
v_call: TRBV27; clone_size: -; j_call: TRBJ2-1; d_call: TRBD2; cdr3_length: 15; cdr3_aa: CASSLGLAAYNEQFF; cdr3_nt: TGTGCCAGCAGTTTAGGGCTAGCGGCATACAATGAGCAGTTCTTC
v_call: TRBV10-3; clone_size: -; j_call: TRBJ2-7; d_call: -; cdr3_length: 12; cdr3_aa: CAISEESYEQYF; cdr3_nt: TGTGCCATCAGTGAGGAGTCCTACGAGCAGTACTTC
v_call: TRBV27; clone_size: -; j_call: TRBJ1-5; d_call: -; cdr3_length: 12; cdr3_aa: CASMQGHQPQHF; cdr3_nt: TGTGCCAGTATGCAGGGGCATCAGCCCCAGCATTTT
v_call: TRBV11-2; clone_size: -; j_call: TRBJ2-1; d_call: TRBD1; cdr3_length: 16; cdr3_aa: CASSLEGGQGFNEQFF; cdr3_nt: TGTGCCAGCAGCTTAGAGGGGGGACAGGGGTTCAATGAGCAGTTCTTC
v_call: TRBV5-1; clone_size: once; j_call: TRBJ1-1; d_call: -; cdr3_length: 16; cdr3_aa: CASSLVTGTQNTEAFF; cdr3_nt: TGCGCCAGCAGCTTGGTTACCGGGACACAGAACACTGAAGCTTTCTTT
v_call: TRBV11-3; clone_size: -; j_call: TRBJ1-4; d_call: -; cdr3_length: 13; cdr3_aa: CASSPGPGEKLFF; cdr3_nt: TGTGCCAGCAGCCCGGGCCCGGGGGAAAAACTGTTTTTT
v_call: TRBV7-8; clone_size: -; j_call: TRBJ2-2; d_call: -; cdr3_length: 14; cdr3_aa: CASSLGVLTGELFF; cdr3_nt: TGTGCCAGCAGCTTAGGAGTTCTTACCGGGGAGCTGTTTTTT
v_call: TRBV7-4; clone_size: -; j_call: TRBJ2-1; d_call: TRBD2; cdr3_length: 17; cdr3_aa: CASSLYSQAGGYNEQFF; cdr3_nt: TGTGCCAGCAGCCTATATTCTCAGGCGGGAGGATACAATGAGCAGTTCTTC
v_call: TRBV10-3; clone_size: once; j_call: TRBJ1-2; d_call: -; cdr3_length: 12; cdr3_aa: CAISAGGDGYTF; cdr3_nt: TGTGCCATCAGTGCGGGGGGTGACGGCTACACCTTC
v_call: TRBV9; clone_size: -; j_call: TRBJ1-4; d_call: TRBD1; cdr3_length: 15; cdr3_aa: CASSAGQARNEKLFF; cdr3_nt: TGTGCCAGCAGCGCCGGACAGGCGCGTAATGAAAAACTGTTTTTT
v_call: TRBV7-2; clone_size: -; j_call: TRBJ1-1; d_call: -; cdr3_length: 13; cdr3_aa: CASSLRGNTEAFF; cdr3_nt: TGTGCCAGCAGCTTAAGAGGGAACACTGAAGCTTTCTTT
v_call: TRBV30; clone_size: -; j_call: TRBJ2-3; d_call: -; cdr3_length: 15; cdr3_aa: CAFQQLIAPTDTQYF; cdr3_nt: TGTGCCTTCCAACAATTGATAGCCCCCACAGATACGCAGTATTTT
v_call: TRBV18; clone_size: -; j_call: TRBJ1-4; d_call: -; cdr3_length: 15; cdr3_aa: CASSPNSGVNEKLFF; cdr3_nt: TGTGCCAGCTCACCAAACTCAGGGGTTAATGAAAAACTGTTTTTT
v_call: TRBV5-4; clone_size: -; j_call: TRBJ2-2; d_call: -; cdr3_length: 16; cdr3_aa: CASSSPGGENTGELFF; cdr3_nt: TGTGCCAGCAGCTCTCCCGGCGGGGAAAACACCGGGGAGCTGTTTTTT
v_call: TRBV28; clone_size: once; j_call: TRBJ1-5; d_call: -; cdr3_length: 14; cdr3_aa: CASLHPGSNQPQHF; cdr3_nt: TGTGCCAGCCTACACCCGGGGAGCAATCAGCCCCAGCATTTT
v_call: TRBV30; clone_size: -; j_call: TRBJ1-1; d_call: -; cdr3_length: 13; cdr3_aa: CAWSVVGAAEAFF; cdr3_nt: TGTGCCTGGAGTGTGGTGGGGGCGGCTGAAGCTTTCTTT
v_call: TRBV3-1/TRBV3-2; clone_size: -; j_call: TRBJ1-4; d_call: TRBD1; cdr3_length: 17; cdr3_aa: CASSQGLHTGGNEKLFF; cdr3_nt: TGTGCCAGCAGCCAAGGACTACATACAGGGGGGAATGAAAAACTGTTTTTT
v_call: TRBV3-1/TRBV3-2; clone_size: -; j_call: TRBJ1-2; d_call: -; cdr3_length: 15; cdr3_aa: CASSQEDRLWLGYTF; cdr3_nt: TGTGCCAGCAGCCAAGAGGACAGATTGTGGTTGGGCTACACCTTC
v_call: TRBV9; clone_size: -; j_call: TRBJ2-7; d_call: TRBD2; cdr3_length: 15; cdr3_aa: CASSAGLAGLYEQYF; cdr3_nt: TGTGCCAGCAGCGCGGGACTAGCGGGTCTCTACGAGCAGTACTTC
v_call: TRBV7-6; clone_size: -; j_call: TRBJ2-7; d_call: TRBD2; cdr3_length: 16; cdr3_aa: CASSTGSLAGIHEQYF; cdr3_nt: TGTGCCAGCAGCACAGGGTCGCTAGCGGGTATCCACGAGCAGTACTTC
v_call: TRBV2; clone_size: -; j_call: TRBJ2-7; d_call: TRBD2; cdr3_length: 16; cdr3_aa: CASSEMVLAGDYEQYF; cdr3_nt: TGTGCCAGCAGTGAAATGGTTCTAGCGGGAGACTACGAGCAGTACTTC
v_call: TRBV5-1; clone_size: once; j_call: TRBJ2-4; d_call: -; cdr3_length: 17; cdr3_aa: CASSPRGERETGNIQYF; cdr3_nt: TGCGCCAGCAGCCCCAGGGGGGAGCGGGAGACGGGAAACATTCAGTACTTC
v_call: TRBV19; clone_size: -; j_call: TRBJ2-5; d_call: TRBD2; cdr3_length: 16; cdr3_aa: CASSIGGRSGMETQYF; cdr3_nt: TGTGCCAGTAGTATAGGAGGACGGAGCGGGATGGAGACCCAGTACTTC
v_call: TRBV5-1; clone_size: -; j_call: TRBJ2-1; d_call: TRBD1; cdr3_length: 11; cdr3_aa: CASRQGNEQFF; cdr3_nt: TGCGCCAGCCGACAGGGGAATGAGCAGTTCTTC
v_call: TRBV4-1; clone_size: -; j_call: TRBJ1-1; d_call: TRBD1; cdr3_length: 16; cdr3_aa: CASSQAPQGARTEAFF; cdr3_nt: TGCGCCAGCAGCCAAGCTCCACAGGGGGCGCGAACTGAAGCTTTCTTT
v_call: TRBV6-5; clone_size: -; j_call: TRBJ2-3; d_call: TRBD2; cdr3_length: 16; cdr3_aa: CASSLLAGVVTDTQYF; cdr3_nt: TGTGCCAGCAGTTTACTAGCGGGAGTGGTGACAGATACGCAGTATTTT
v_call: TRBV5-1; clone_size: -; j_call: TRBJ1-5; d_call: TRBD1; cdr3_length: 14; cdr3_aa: CASSDGTENQPQHF; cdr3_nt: TGCGCCAGCAGCGACGGGACAGAAAATCAGCCCCAGCATTTT
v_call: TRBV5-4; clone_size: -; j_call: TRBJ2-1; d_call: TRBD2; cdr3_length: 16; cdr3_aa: CASSFWTSGRSNEQFF; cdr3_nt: TGTGCCAGCAGCTTTTGGACTAGCGGGAGGTCCAATGAGCAGTTCTTC
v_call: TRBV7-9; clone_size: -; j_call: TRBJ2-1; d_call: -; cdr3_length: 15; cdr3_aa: CASSLANNVKRKQFF; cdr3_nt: TGTGCCAGCAGCTTAGCGAATAATGTGAAGAGGAAGCAGTTCTTC
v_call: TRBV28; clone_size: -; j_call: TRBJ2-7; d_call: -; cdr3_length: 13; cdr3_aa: CASSLISFDEQYF; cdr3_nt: TGTGCCAGCAGTTTGATCAGTTTCGACGAGCAGTACTTC
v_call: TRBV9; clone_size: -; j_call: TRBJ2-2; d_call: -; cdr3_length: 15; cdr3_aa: CASSAPAGISGELFF; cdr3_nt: TGTGCCAGCAGCGCCCCCGCAGGGATTTCCGGGGAGCTGTTTTTT
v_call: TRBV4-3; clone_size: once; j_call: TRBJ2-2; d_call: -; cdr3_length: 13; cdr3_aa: CASSPSGHGELFF; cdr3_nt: TGCGCCAGCAGCCCCAGCGGCCACGGGGAGCTGTTTTTT
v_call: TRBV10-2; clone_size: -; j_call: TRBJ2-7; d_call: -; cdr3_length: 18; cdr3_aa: CASSVTTRWDNLSYEQYF; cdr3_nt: TGCGCCAGCAGCGTTACCACTCGGTGGGACAACCTATCCTACGAGCAGTACTTC
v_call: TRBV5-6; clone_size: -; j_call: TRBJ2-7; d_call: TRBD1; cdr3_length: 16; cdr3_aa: CASSGDRGSSGNEQYF; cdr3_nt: TGTGCCAGCAGCGGGGACAGGGGGTCATCAGGGAACGAGCAGTACTTC
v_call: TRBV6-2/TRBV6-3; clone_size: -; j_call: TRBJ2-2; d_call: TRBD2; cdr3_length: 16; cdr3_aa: CASSRTSGRATGELFF; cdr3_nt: TGTGCCAGCAGCCGGACTAGCGGGAGGGCCACCGGGGAGCTGTTTTTT
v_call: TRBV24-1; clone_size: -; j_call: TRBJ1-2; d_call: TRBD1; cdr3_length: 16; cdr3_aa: CATSDPGQGANYGYTF; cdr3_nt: TGTGCCACCAGTGACCCCGGACAGGGAGCTAACTATGGCTACACCTTC
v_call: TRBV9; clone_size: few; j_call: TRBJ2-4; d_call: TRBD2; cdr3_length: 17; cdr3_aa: CASSVDPSGRAGNIQYF; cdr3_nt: TGTGCCAGCAGCGTAGACCCCTCCGGGAGGGCCGGGAACATTCAGTACTTC
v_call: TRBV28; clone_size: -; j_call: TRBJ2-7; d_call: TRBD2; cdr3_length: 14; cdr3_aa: CASTKAGVNYEQYF; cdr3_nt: TGTGCCAGCACCAAAGCGGGAGTTAACTACGAGCAGTACTTC
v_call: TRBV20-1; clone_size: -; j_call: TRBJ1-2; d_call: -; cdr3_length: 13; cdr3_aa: CSASVGAGYGYTF; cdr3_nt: TGCAGTGCTAGTGTAGGGGCAGGATATGGCTACACCTTC
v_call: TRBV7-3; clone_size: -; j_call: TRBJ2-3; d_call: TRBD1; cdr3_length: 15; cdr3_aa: CASSLAGGRTDTQYF; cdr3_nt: TGTGCCAGCAGCCTAGCAGGGGGTAGGACAGATACGCAGTATTTT
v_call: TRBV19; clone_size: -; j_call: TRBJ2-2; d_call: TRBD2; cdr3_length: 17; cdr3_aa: CASTAYGRGSNTGELFF; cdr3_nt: TGTGCCAGCACTGCCTATGGGAGGGGATCGAACACCGGGGAGCTGTTTTTT
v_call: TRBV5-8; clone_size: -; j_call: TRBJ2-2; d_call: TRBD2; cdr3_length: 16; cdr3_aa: CASTNGLAANTGELFF; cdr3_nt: TGTGCCAGCACCAACGGACTAGCGGCGAACACCGGGGAGCTGTTTTTT
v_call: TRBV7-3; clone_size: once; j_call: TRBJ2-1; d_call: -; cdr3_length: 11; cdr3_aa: CASSLRGEQFF; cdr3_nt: TGTGCCAGCAGCTTACGGGGTGAGCAGTTCTTC
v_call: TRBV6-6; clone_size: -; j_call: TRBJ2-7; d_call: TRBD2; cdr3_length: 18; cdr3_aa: CASSRGLAGGPITNEQYF; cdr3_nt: TGTGCCAGCAGTCGCGGACTAGCGGGAGGGCCAATAACCAACGAGCAGTACTTC
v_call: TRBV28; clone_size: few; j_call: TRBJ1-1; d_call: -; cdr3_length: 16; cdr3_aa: CASSFYQGTMNTEAFF; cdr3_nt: TGTGCCAGCAGTTTTTATCAGGGAACTATGAACACTGAAGCTTTCTTT
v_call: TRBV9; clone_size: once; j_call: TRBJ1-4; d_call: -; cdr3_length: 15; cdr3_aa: CASSVGTGRVEKLFF; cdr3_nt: TGTGCCAGCAGCGTAGGAACCGGTCGTGTTGAAAAACTGTTTTTT
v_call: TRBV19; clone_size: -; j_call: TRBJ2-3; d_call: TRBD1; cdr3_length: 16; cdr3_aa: CASSGQGPTSTDTQYF; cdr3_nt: TGTGCCAGTAGCGGACAGGGGCCAACTTCCACAGATACGCAGTATTTT
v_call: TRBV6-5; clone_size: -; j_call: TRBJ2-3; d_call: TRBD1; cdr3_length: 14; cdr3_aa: CASSPDRDTDTQYF; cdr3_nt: TGTGCCAGCAGTCCCGACAGGGACACAGATACGCAGTATTTT